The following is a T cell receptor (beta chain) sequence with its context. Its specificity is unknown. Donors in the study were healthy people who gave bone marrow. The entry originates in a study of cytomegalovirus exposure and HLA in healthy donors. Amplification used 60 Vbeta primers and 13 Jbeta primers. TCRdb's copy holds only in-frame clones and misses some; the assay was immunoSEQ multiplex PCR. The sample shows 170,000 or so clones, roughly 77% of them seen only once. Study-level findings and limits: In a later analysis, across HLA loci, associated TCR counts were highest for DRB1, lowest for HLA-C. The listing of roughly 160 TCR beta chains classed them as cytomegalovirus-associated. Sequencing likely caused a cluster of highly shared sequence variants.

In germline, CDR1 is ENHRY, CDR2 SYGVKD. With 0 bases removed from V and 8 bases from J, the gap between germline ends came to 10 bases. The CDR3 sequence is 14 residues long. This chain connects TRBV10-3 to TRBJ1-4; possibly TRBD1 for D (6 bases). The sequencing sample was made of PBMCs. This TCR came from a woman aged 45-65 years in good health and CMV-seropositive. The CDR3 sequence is CAISESQGREKLFF. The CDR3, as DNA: TGTGCCATCAGTGAGTCCCAGGGGCGGGAAAAACTGTTTTTT.